This is a list of T cell receptor beta chains from one sample in a study of early T cells in non-severe SARS-CoV-2 infection. TCRdb passed the 5' RACE reads through MiXCR, listing each CDR3 protein once. Of around 84,000 distinct CDR3 sequences in the sample, about 12% were seen once. Material for sequencing was whole blood. These receptors originate from an adult who was a healthcare worker with PCR-confirmed SARS-CoV-2 infection or an uninfected control (not recorded which). CDR3s include the opening cysteine and the closing phenylalanine or tryptophan. A D gene is named only where the DNA matches it firmly. Clone size is shown for a subset of rows, as once, few, many or a class of expanded clone.

V gene: TRBV12-3/TRBV12-4; clone size: many; J gene: TRBJ2-5; D gene: NA; CDR3 DNA: TGTGCCAGCAGTCCCGCGGCAAACCAAGAGACCCAGTACTTC; CDR3 protein: CASSPAANQETQYF
V gene: TRBV27; clone size: many; J gene: TRBJ1-1; D gene: NA; CDR3 DNA: TGTGCCAGCAGTTTATCGGGGCGGACTGAAGCTTTCTTT; CDR3 protein: CASSLSGRTEAFF
V gene: TRBV2; clone size: few; J gene: TRBJ2-7; D gene: NA; CDR3 DNA: TGTGCCAGCTCAGGGGCAGCGATGAACTACGAGCAGTACTTC; CDR3 protein: CASSGAAMNYEQYF
V gene: TRBV9; clone size: many; J gene: TRBJ2-6; D gene: NA; CDR3 DNA: TGTGCCAGCAGCGTAGCTAGAGGGGCTGGGGCCAACGTCCTGACTTTC; CDR3 protein: CASSVARGAGANVLTF
V gene: TRBV7-3; clone size: NA; J gene: TRBJ2-6; D gene: NA; CDR3 DNA: TGTGCCAGCAGCCCCGGGTCAGGAGGGGCCAACGTCCTGACTTTC; CDR3 protein: CASSPGSGGANVLTF
V gene: TRBV9; clone size: many; J gene: TRBJ2-3; D gene: NA; CDR3 DNA: TGTGCCAGCAGCGCAGGGAGCACAGATACGCAGTATTTT; CDR3 protein: CASSAGSTDTQYF
V gene: TRBV29-1; clone size: NA; J gene: TRBJ2-1; D gene: NA; CDR3 DNA: TGCAGCGTTGCCTTGAGCAGCAATGAGCAGTTCTTC; CDR3 protein: CSVALSSNEQFF
V gene: TRBV25-1; clone size: few; J gene: TRBJ1-3; D gene: NA; CDR3 DNA: TGTGCCAGCAGTGAATATCCCGGAAGATCTGGAAACACCATATATTTT; CDR3 protein: CASSEYPGRSGNTIYF
V gene: TRBV6-5; clone size: many; J gene: TRBJ1-6; D gene: NA; CDR3 DNA: TGTGCCAGCAGTTCCGGCAGGGCCTATAATTCACCCCTCCACTTT; CDR3 protein: CASSSGRAYNSPLHF
V gene: TRBV29-1; clone size: few; J gene: TRBJ2-1; D gene: NA; CDR3 DNA: TGCAGCGTGGAACAGGACACCAGCTCCTACAATGAGCAGTTCTTC; CDR3 protein: CSVEQDTSSYNEQFF
V gene: TRBV20-1; clone size: many; J gene: TRBJ2-3; D gene: TRBD2; CDR3 DNA: TGCAGTGCTATTAGCGGGAGAGGCACAGATACGCAGTATTTT; CDR3 protein: CSAISGRGTDTQYF
V gene: TRBV20-1; clone size: many; J gene: TRBJ2-2; D gene: TRBD1; CDR3 DNA: TGCAGTGCTAGAGATGGGGGACAGGGGACCGGGGAGCTGTTTTTT; CDR3 protein: CSARDGGQGTGELFF
V gene: TRBV20-1; clone size: few; J gene: TRBJ2-3; D gene: TRBD2; CDR3 DNA: TGCAGTGCTAGAGAGGGGGGGTCCTCCACAGATACGCAGTATTTT; CDR3 protein: CSAREGGSSTDTQYF
V gene: TRBV20-1; clone size: many; J gene: TRBJ2-7; D gene: NA; CDR3 DNA: TGCAGTGCCACCGTCGCGGGTCACGAGCAGTACTTC; CDR3 protein: CSATVAGHEQYF
V gene: TRBV11-3; clone size: NA; J gene: TRBJ1-4; D gene: NA; CDR3 DNA: TGTGCCAGCAGCCGAATCCTTAATGAAAAACTGTTTTTT; CDR3 protein: CASSRILNEKLFF
V gene: TRBV12-3/TRBV12-4; clone size: few; J gene: TRBJ2-7; D gene: TRBD2; CDR3 DNA: TGTGCCAGCAGTTCTAGCGGGGGTACCTACGAGCAGTACTTC; CDR3 protein: CASSSSGGTYEQYF